This is a list of T cell receptor beta chains from one sample in a study of early T cells in non-severe SARS-CoV-2 infection. In TCRdb, the 5' RACE reads were re-called with MiXCR into one record per CDR3 protein. The sample carries 90,000 to 130,000 distinct CDR3 sequences, roughly 12% recorded once. Sequencing was performed on whole blood. These receptors were taken from an adult who was a healthcare worker with PCR-confirmed SARS-CoV-2 infection or an uninfected control (not recorded which). Both conserved end residues are part of each CDR3. Each record gives: CDR3 protein, CDR3 DNA, V gene, clone size, J gene, D gene. D genes are given only for firm matches. Clone size appears in some rows only: once, few, many, or a class for an expanded clone.

CASSVAGGRSDEQYF,TGTGCCAGCAGCGTAGCGGGGGGTAGGAGTGACGAGCAGTACTTC,TRBV9,few,TRBJ2-7,TRBD2
CAIQLKEALF,TGTGCCATACAGCTAAAAGAAGCTCTCTTT,TRBV6-1,.,TRBJ1-1,.
CSAGQGAGELFF,TGCAGCGCCGGACAGGGGGCCGGGGAGCTGTTTTTT,TRBV29-1,.,TRBJ2-2,TRBD1
CASSEDGTGELFF,TGTGCCAGCAGCGAGGATGGCACCGGGGAGCTGTTTTTT,TRBV9,.,TRBJ2-2,.
CASSATAGNTIYF,TGCGCCAGCAGTGCGACGGCTGGAAACACCATATATTTT,TRBV10-1,few,TRBJ1-3,.
CASSQGQFYNSPLHF,TGTGCCAGCAGCCAGGGACAGTTTTATAATTCACCCCTCCACTTT,TRBV3-1,many,TRBJ1-6,TRBD1
CASSWSYRDSPQYF,TGTGCCAGCAGCTGGAGTTACCGGGACTCACCCCAGTACTTC,TRBV11-2,few,TRBJ2-5,.
CASRQTGVTYEQYF,TGTGCCAGCAGGCAAACGGGGGTTACCTACGAGCAGTACTTC,TRBV12-3/TRBV12-4,few,TRBJ2-7,.
CASRGRTGPLTEAFF,TGTGCCAGCAGGGGACGGACAGGGCCCCTCACTGAAGCTTTCTTT,TRBV6-6,few,TRBJ1-1,TRBD1
CASSLGAGGSQRSDTQYF,TGTGCCAGCAGCCTAGGAGCCGGGGGCTCCCAAAGGTCAGATACGCAGTATTTT,TRBV7-6,.,TRBJ2-3,.
CAWRRLRGGLSTDTQYF,TGTGCCTGGAGGAGACTTCGGGGGGGTCTTAGCACAGATACGCAGTATTTT,TRBV30,few,TRBJ2-3,TRBD2
CASSYPVGQPQHF,TGTGCCAGCAGTTACCCAGTGGGGCAGCCCCAGCATTTT,TRBV6-6,many,TRBJ1-5,.
CSVEGGLGRVHQETQYF,TGCAGCGTTGAAGGCGGTTTAGGAAGGGTCCACCAAGAGACCCAGTACTTC,TRBV29-1,few,TRBJ2-5,.
CASSLSRPGSGETQYF,TGTGCCAGCAGTTTATCTCGGCCAGGGAGTGGGGAGACCCAGTACTTC,TRBV12-3/TRBV12-4,few,TRBJ2-5,.
CSAMVGEKLFF,TGCAGTGCTATGGTAGGAGAAAAACTGTTTTTT,TRBV20-1,few,TRBJ1-4,.
CASSLRDPGELFF,TGTGCCAGCAGCCTGCGAGACCCCGGGGAGCTGTTTTTT,TRBV11-2,many,TRBJ2-2,.
CSARDPSGTGANVLTF,TGCAGTGCTAGAGATCCCTCAGGGACTGGGGCCAACGTCCTGACTTTC,TRBV20-1,.,TRBJ2-6,.
CSSEVLEGYTF,TGCAGTTCAGAGGTCTTGGAAGGCTACACCTTC,TRBV20-1,.,TRBJ1-2,.
CASSPQVSMINEQFF,TGTGCCAGCAGCCCCCAGGTCTCTATGATCAATGAGCAGTTCTTC,TRBV6-5,.,TRBJ2-1,.
CASSGPLGTEAQETQYF,TGTGCCAGCAGCGGACCACTCGGGACGGAGGCTCAAGAGACCCAGTACTTC,TRBV7-2,.,TRBJ2-5,.
CASSYSVRLAGGRGTDTQYF,TGTGCCAGCAGTTACTCGGTCCGTCTAGCGGGGGGGCGGGGCACAGATACGCAGTATTTT,TRBV6-5,many,TRBJ2-3,TRBD2
CASSQGGGTEAFF,TGTGCCAGCAGCCAGGGGGGTGGGACTGAAGCTTTCTTT,TRBV3-1,.,TRBJ1-1,.
CASSLDDGLYGYTF,TGTGCCAGCAGTTTAGATGACGGCCTCTATGGCTACACCTTC,TRBV12-3/TRBV12-4,.,TRBJ1-2,.
CASREDKRKLFF,TGTGCCAGCAGGGAGGACAAAAGAAAACTGTTTTTT,TRBV2,.,TRBJ1-4,.
CASSDREGMNTEAFF,TGTGCCAGCTCGGACAGGGAGGGGATGAACACTGAAGCTTTCTTT,TRBV18,.,TRBJ1-1,TRBD1
CATSRGSRAGSSYEQYF,TGTGCCACCAGCAGAGGTAGTCGGGCCGGAAGCTCCTACGAGCAGTACTTC,TRBV15,.,TRBJ2-7,.
CASSPVGANTEAFF,TGTGCCAGCAGCCCCGTGGGGGCGAACACTGAAGCTTTCTTT,TRBV7-9,many,TRBJ1-1,.
CASSLASGLSEEQYF,TGTGCCAGCAGCTTAGCTAGCGGGTTGTCGGAGGAGCAGTACTTC,TRBV7-6,many,TRBJ2-7,TRBD2
CASMGGLGTGSGYTF,TGTGCCTCCATGGGGGGGCTGGGTACAGGGTCTGGCTACACCTTC,TRBV6-5,few,TRBJ1-2,.
CASSITAPGNEQFF,TGTGCCAGCAGCATCACAGCCCCTGGCAATGAGCAGTTCTTC,TRBV7-2,many,TRBJ2-1,.